This T cell receptor beta chain was captured in a study of OX40 agonist ivuxolimab in advanced cancers. Study-wide results and caveats: Determination of antigen specificity was not performed for the expanded peripheral T cells.

As for this clone: What it binds is unknown.

CDR3 length: 10 amino acids. Trimming removed 6 bases at V and 7 bases at J, with 7 bases between. In germline, CDR1 is MDHEN, CDR2 SYDVKM. Only in-frame clones appear in the TCRdb table, and some are missing; sequencing was by immunoSEQ multiplex PCR. The sample holds tens of thousands of clones, 80% to 85% seen once. With autoimmune disease history or systemic immunosuppression, patients were excluded. The TCR originated in an adult with an advanced solid tumor such as melanoma, head and neck, liver or kidney cancer. The sample consisted of CD4+ or CD8+ T cells sorted from blood, taken in a trial of the OX40 agonist ivuxolimab. The chain links TRBV28 to TRBJ2-7, with no clear D. CDR3 loop: CASSTREQYF. The CDR3 DNA follows: TGTGCCAGCAGCACGAGGGAGCAGTACTTC.